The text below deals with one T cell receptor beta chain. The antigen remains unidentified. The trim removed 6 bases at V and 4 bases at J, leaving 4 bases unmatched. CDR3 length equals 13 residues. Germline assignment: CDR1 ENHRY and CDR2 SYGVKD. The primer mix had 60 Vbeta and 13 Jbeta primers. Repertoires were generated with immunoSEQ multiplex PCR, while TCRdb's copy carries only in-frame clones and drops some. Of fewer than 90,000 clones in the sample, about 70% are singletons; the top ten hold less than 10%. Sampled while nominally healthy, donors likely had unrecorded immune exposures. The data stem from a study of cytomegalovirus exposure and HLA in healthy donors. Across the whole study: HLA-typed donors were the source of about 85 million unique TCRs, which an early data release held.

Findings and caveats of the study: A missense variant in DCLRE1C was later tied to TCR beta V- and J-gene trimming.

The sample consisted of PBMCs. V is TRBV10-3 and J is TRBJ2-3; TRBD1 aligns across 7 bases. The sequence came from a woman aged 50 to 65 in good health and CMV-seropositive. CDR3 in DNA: TGTGCCATCAGGAGCACAGGGGCAGATACGCAGTATTTT. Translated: CAIRSTGADTQYF.